These 24 T cell receptor beta chains originate from one sample sequenced in a study of Ad26.COV2.S vaccination and SARS-CoV-2 variants. Produced via immunoSEQ multiplex PCR; TCRdb's table is partial and in-frame only. The sample holds a few hundred thousand clones; around 87% are singletons and the top ten take more than 3%. Treatment described: around 19 received Ad26.COV2.S at low or high dose, single or two shots; five or six received placebo; per-sample allocation not given. The study sampled participants on day 63 after the first vaccine or placebo injection. The sequences come from peripheral blood, collected in a trial of Ad26.COV2.S vaccine versus placebo. The receptors derive from a person between 18 and 65 years old who received the Ad26.COV2.S COVID-19 vaccine or a placebo.

The J gene is TRBJ1-1, the V gene TRBV5-4; D ambiguous. There are 15 residues in the CDR3. Between the trimmed V and J ends, which lost 0 bases and 0 bases, there was a span of 9 bases. Germline V gene sequence: CDR1 SGHNT, CDR2 YYREEE (reference sequence). This CDR3 reads CASSLAAGVNTEAFF. The DNA of the CDR3 is TGTGCCAGCAGCTTGGCCGCAGGAGTGAACACTGAAGCTTTCTTT.

The chain combines TRBV25-1 with TRBJ1-5; possibly TRBD1 for D (5 bases). The V gene's germline CDR1 is MGHDK and CDR2 SYGVNS. V was cut by 1 base and J by 7 bases, with 11 bases left in between. The CDR3 totals 14 residues. The CDR3 protein is CASSEFGGGQPQHF. DNA of the CDR3: TGTGCCAGCAGTGAATTCGGGGGAGGGCAGCCCCAGCATTTT. Looking up the rest from reference TRBV25-1 and TRBJ1-5 gives the full variable domain: EADIYQTPRYLVIGTGKKITLECSQTMGHDKMYWYQQDPGMELHLIHYSYGVNSTEKGDLSSESTVSRIRTEHFPLTLESARPSHTSQYLCASSEFGGGQPQHFGDGTRLSIL.

The V gene is TRBV7-6, the J gene TRBJ2-2; D uncertain. This CDR3 has 12 amino acids. Trimming removed 5 bases at V and 6 bases at J, with 7 bases between. Germline lookup yields CDR1 SGHVS and CDR2 FNYEAQ. In DNA, the CDR3 is TGTGCCAGCAGCGAAGGACCCGGGGAGCTGTTTTTT. Translated, it gives CASSEGPGELFF.

This chain links TRBV6-5 with TRBJ2-7, with 8 bases identical to TRBD1. J was trimmed by 5 bases and V by 5 bases; bases with no gene match: 11. This CDR3 is 15 amino acids long. The germline V gene has CDR1 MNHEY and CDR2 SVGAGI. CDR3 sequence reads: CASSRASGGIHEQYF. The CDR3 coding sequence is TGTGCCAGCAGTAGAGCTTCAGGGGGCATCCACGAGCAGTACTTC.

The rearrangement uses TRBV27 and TRBJ2-7, with D possibly TRBD2 on 6 matching bases. The CDR3 has 15 residues. The germline V gene encodes CDR1 MNHEY and CDR2 SMNVEV (reference sequence). V was clipped by 5 bases and J by 2 bases, with 16 bases between them. CDR3 sequence: CASSTLAGPAYEQYF. CDR3 nucleotides: TGTGCCAGCAGTACGCTTGCGGGGCCGGCCTACGAGCAGTACTTC.

This chain links TRBV5-1 with TRBJ1-2; 7 bases line up with TRBD1. Trimming took 4 bases from V and 1 from J; bases not matched to a gene: 7. The CDR3 sequence is 15 residues long. Germline values: CDR1 SGHRS, CDR2 YFSETQ. CDR3 coding DNA: TGCGCCAGCAGCGGCAGACAGGGAATTAACTATGGCTACACCTTC. Amino acid sequence: CASSGRQGINYGYTF.

The rearrangement uses TRBV7-9 and TRBJ1-1, with D maybe TRBD1 (5 bases). This CDR3 is 14 amino acids long. The V gene's germline CDR1 is SEHNR and CDR2 FQNEAQ (reference sequence). The V end was cut by 5 bases, the J end by 1 base, with 11 bases between. This CDR3 is CASSARQWNTEAFF. The CDR3 DNA reads as TGTGCCAGCAGCGCCCGACAGTGGAACACTGAAGCTTTCTTT.

The gene calls are TRBV20-1 and TRBJ1-2, with D uncertain. Per germline, CDR1 DFQATT and CDR2 SNEGSKA (reference sequence). With 3 bases removed from V and 4 bases from J, the gap between germline ends came to 15 bases. CDR3 length equals 14 residues. The CDR3 is CSASMARQGYGYTF. The CDR3 DNA reads TGCAGTGCTAGTATGGCCAGACAAGGCTATGGCTACACCTTC.

A note on this clone: The same CDR3 is also encoded by other DNA sequences in this sample. This chain uses TRBV21-1 with TRBJ1-4; the DNA was not used to check the table's D call, TRBD1. TRBV21-1 is flagged as a pseudogene. The CDR3 is 19 amino acids. The CDR3 region has the DNA TGTGCCAGCAGCAAAGCGCTAGGGGACAGGGTGCGCCGTAATGAAAAACTGTTTTTT. Its translation is CASSKALGDRVRRNEKLFF.

The V call is TRBV5-1, the J call TRBJ2-2, with D tentatively TRBD2 (6 bases). Trimming took 3 bases from V and 0 from J, leaving 9 bases between them. The CDR3 length is 15 residues. Germline V lookup: CDR1 SGHRS, CDR2 YFSETQ. The CDR3, as DNA: TGCGCCAGCAGCTCCGCGGGGCCGAACACCGGGGAGCTGTTTTTT. This codes for CASSSAGPNTGELFF.

This chain links TRBV5-4 with TRBJ1-2, with 9 bases that match TRBD1. V was clipped by 9 bases and J by 7 bases; unmatched bases: 19. The CDR3 totals 16 residues. From germline, CDR1 is SGHNT and CDR2 YYREEE (reference sequence). Here the CDR3 DNA reads TGTGCCATTGGCTATTCCCGGGACAGGGATTCGCGTGGCTACACCTTC. Residues: CAIGYSRDRDSRGYTF.

The chain uses TRBV18 and TRBJ2-1, with no clear D. V lost 5 bases to trimming and J lost 9 bases, with 11 bases between them. The CDR3 spans 12 residues. Germline assignment: CDR1 KGHSH and CDR2 LQKENI. The CDR3 DNA is TGTGCCAGCTCATCCGGTCGGGTTGAGCAGTTCTTC. Its translation is CASSSGRVEQFF.

The V and J genes are TRBV7-8 and TRBJ2-7; 10 bases are shared with TRBD1. The CDR3 totals 14 residues. The germline V gene has CDR1 SGHVS and CDR2 FQNEAQ. V lost 5 bases to trimming and J lost 2 bases; unmatched junction nucleotides: 3. The CDR3 loop is CASSPGQGTYEQYF. As DNA, the CDR3 is TGTGCCAGCAGCCCGGGACAGGGGACCTACGAGCAGTACTTC.

This clone was counted once. CDR3 bases: TGTGCCAGCAGTCCTATGACAGGCTATGGCTACACCTTC. Encoded protein: CASSPMTGYGYTF. This chain links TRBV27 with TRBJ1-2; a possible D gene is TRBD1 (6 bases). The CDR3 contains 13 residues. From germline, CDR1 is MNHEY and CDR2 SMNVEV (reference sequence). The V end lost 5 bases, the J end lost 4 bases, and 11 bases lay between the germline ends.

The chain links TRBV30 to TRBJ2-5; 10 nucleotides align to TRBD2. The CDR3 runs 16 residues. Germline CDR1 GTSNPN, CDR2 SVGIG (reference sequence). The trim removed 3 bases at V and 2 bases at J, leaving 9 bases unmatched. The CDR3 DNA reads TGTGCCTGGAGAGTGGGGCTAGCGGGGGAGCAAGAGACCCAGTACTTC. As protein: CAWRVGLAGEQETQYF.

The chain joins TRBV9 to TRBJ2-3; D ambiguous. Germline V gives CDR1 SGDLS, CDR2 YYNGEE. The CDR3 totals 14 residues. V lost 1 base to trimming and J lost 1 base, with 7 bases between them. The CDR3 DNA reads TGTGCCAGCAGCGTATTTGTGGGCACAGATACGCAGTATTTT. Residues: CASSVFVGTDTQYF.

The genes are TRBV7-8 and TRBJ1-6, with a possible D match to TRBD1 (6 bases). The CDR3 has 16 residues. In germline, CDR1 is SGHVS, CDR2 FQNEAQ. The V end was cut by 1 base, the J end by 9 bases, with 16 bases between. The CDR3 nucleotides read TGTGCCAGCAGCTTAGTGGTTGGGCAGGGGAGTTCACCCCTCCACTTT. Protein: CASSLVVGQGSSPLHF. Supplemented by reference TRBV7-8 and TRBJ1-6, the full variable domain reads GAGVSQSPRYKVAKRGQDVALRCDPISGHVSLFWYQQALGQGPEFLTYFQNEAQLDKSGLPSDRFFAERPEGSVSTLKIQRTQQEDSAVYLCASSLVVGQGSSPLHFGNGTRLTVT.

This chain uses TRBV20-1 with TRBJ1-5, with a tentative D call TRBD1 (6 bases). CDR1 DFQATT and CDR2 SNEGSKA come from the germline V gene (reference sequence). The CDR3 length is 14 residues. Trimming pared 3 bases from V and 6 bases from J, leaving 15 bases between. CDR3 coding DNA: TGCAGTGCTAGTGTACGGGACACCAGTCAGCCCCAGCATTTT. Translated, it gives CSASVRDTSQPQHF.

The chain carries TRBV28 and TRBJ1-6, with D perhaps TRBD1 (5 bases). V gave up 4 bases and J gave up 0 bases, with 10 bases separating them. CDR3 length equals 16 residues. Germline V gene data show CDR1 as MDHEN and CDR2 as SYDVKM. In DNA, the CDR3 is TGTGCCAGCAGTTCGAGACAGAGCTCCTATAATTCACCCCTCCACTTT. This translates into CASSSRQSSYNSPLHF.

The chain couples TRBV15 to TRBJ2-1; D remains unclear. The CDR3 runs to 12 residues. Trimming removed 1 base at V and 2 bases at J, with 0 bases between. CDR1 and CDR2 (germline): LNHNV, YYDKDF (reference sequence). The CDR3 sequence is CATSRAYNEQFF. The CDR3 DNA reads as TGTGCCACCAGCAGAGCCTACAATGAGCAGTTCTTC.

J is TRBJ1-5 and V is TRBV7-2, with a possible D match to TRBD1 (5 bases). V gave up 0 bases and J gave up 5 bases, with 11 bases separating them. Germline V gives CDR1 SGHTA, CDR2 FQGNSA. The CDR3 sequence is 15 residues long. The DNA for the CDR3 is TGTGCCAGCAGCTTAGCTGTCGGGGGGTATCAGCCCCAGCATTTT. Translation gives CASSLAVGGYQPQHF. The variable domain in full, completed from reference TRBV7-2 and TRBJ1-5, reads GAGVSQSPSNKVTEKGKDVELRCDPISGHTALYWYRQSLGQGLEFLIYFQGNSAPDKSGLPSDRFSAERTGGSVSTLTIQRTQQEDSAVYLCASSLAVGGYQPQHFGDGTRLSIL.

The CDR3 region is CASSEALGGKNEKLFF. The CDR3 bases are TGTGCCAGCAGTGAAGCGCTGGGAGGGAAAAATGAAAAACTGTTTTTT. V usage is TRBV2 and J usage is TRBJ1-4; D is uncertain. The CDR3 consists of 16 residues. V was trimmed by 0 bases and J by 5 bases, leaving 13 bases between them. Germline V gene sequence: CDR1 SNHLY, CDR2 FYNNEI.

The chain joins TRBV11-2 to TRBJ1-5; no firm D call. The V gene's germline CDR1 is SGHAT and CDR2 FQNNGV. V was trimmed by 0 bases and J by 6 bases, leaving 9 bases between them. CDR3 size: 14 residues. The CDR3 nucleotides are TGTGCCAGCAGCTTAGATCCTTACCTTCAGCCCCAGCATTTT. Residues: CASSLDPYLQPQHF. The full variable domain, completed using reference TRBV11-2 and TRBJ1-5, is EAGVAQSPRYKIIEKRQSVAFWCNPISGHATLYWYQQILGQGPKLLIQFQNNGVVDDSQLPKDRFSAERLKGVDSTLKIQPAKLEDSAVYLCASSLDPYLQPQHFGDGTRLSIL.

V usage is TRBV10-3 and J usage is TRBJ2-2; D remains unclear. The CDR3 loop spans 13 amino acids. Trimming cost V 6 bases and J 5 bases, with 10 bases left between them. Germline values: CDR1 ENHRY, CDR2 SYGVKD. CDR3 amino acids: CAISLGRTGELFF. The CDR3 coding sequence is TGTGCCATCAGCCTCGGGCGGACCGGGGAGCTGTTTTTT.